This T cell receptor beta chain derives from a study of CD8+CD57+ T cells in acquired aplastic anemia. The TCR beta profiling, which covered VDJ combination and CDR3 sequence, was carried out using genomic DNA as the template. MiXCR, applied by TCRdb to the reads, yields one record per CDR3 protein. This repertoire shows some 160,000 distinct CDR3 sequences, about 45% found once; its top ten account for roughly 3.5%. Remarks on this clonotype: The conserved final phenylalanine or tryptophan is absent from the CDR3, which likely points to a read error.

Germline lookup yields CDR1 SGHVS and CDR2 FNYEAQ. This CDR3 has 16 residues. The authors sequenced patients whose flow cytometry had shown CD8+CD57+ cell expansion. This chain joins TRBV7-6 and TRBJ2-2, with D hard to call. Material for sequencing was sorted CD4+, CD8+, or CD8+CD57+ T cells (not recorded which) from PBMCs. The TCR sequence derives from a human donor with aplastic anemia. The CDR3 nucleotides are TGCGCCAGCAGCCAAGATGGCCCCCACCTTCCGGGGGAGCTGTTTCTT. It specifies CASSQDGPHLPGELFL.